This TCR beta chain was documented in a study of tissue T cells after allogeneic stem cell transplantation. The study, taken as a whole, reports: Few T cell clones were shared across patients, but motif clusters showed tissue-specific shared signatures. Only a limited share of tissue TCRs appeared in blood or spleen. Which tissue TCRs were alloreactive or antigen-specific was not determined. Some clones might be persisting host cells.

This clone was observed a handful of times. Its antigen is undetermined. Here the gene names and germline are mouse. The read terminates 1 residue ahead of where the CDR3 ends, so the germline J gene completes it. Sequencing of TCRbeta CDR3 at survey depth gave sequences and template counts. Only in-frame clones appear in the TCRdb table, and some are missing; sequencing was by immunoSEQ multiplex PCR. The table lists some 19,000 clones, approximately 69% of them singletons. This CDR3 has 17 amino acids. CDR1 and CDR2 from the germline V gene are NNHDY and SYVADS. With V trimmed by 3 bases and J by 4 bases, 7 bases remained unmatched.

Sequencing was carried out using blood. J is TRBJ2-2 and V is TRBV13-3; 12 bases line up with TRBD2. The receptor was isolated from a female BALB/c mouse in good health. Mouse MHC haplotype: H2-d. CDR3 sequence: CASSVDWGGAGTGQLYF. CDR3 bases read: TGTGCCAGCAGTGTCGACTGGGGGGGCGCGGGCACCGGGCAGCTCTAC.